This TCR beta chain was recorded in a study of Graves' ophthalmopathy and Graves' hyperthyroidism (dated by TCRdb to about 2018). For context, the study as a whole: Peripheral blood was collected at initial diagnosis, before any treatment. TCR beta repertoire signatures were used to distinguish Graves' ophthalmopathy from Graves' hyperthyroidism and to predict progression to ophthalmopathy. In total, some 130 blood samples were TCR-sequenced: some 43 ophthalmopathy, roughly 80 hyperthyroidism and about 17 hyperthyroidism-to-ophthalmopathy patients. To explore V-J signatures that distinguish ophthalmopathy from hyperthyroidism, a discovery set of 100 patients was enrolled, made up of roughly 41 with ophthalmopathy and roughly 57 with stable hyperthyroidism. An independent validation cohort was composed of roughly 19 hyperthyroidism patients and about 16 patients who later progressed from hyperthyroidism to ophthalmopathy. T-cell repertoires of thyroid tissue and blood were compared in several hyperthyroidism patients. Once sampling was done, hyperthyroidism patients were given methimazole at a starting dose of 30 mg daily, while ophthalmopathy patients were given high-dose intravenous methylprednisolone.

Ophthalmopathy patients had moderately to severely active disease, Clinical Activity Score of at least 3, NOSPECS grade of at least 4, and disease duration under 3 months. Patients with other autoimmune diseases, uncontrolled infections, pregnancy or lactation were excluded from the study. Clinical symptoms, serum thyroxine, TRAb, thyroid ultrasound and orbital computed tomography were used for diagnosis. Ficoll-Paque density gradient centrifugation was used to isolate PBMCs from under 11 ml of fresh peripheral blood. Trizol reagent was used to extract the total RNA, and its quality was then checked on an Agilent 2100 Bioanalyzer. Here is what the overall study found, with its caveats: Most expanded thyroid clonotypes with a frequency above 0.001 also appeared in blood, which suggests that blood repertoires may reflect the immune response in the thyroid. Sample size was not statistically predetermined, and group allocation was not concealed from the investigators. The 13-signature model separated ophthalmopathy from stable hyperthyroidism with roughly 88% sensitivity and roughly 84% specificity in cross-validation, and 80%/75% in the test set. In validation, the model predicted ophthalmopathy progression with about 64% sensitivity and roughly 72% specificity; approximately 12 predicted patients were CT-confirmed with GO in a median of around 6.5 months.

For repertoire sequencing, the TCR beta CDR3 regions were amplified from RNA transcripts. The first round was an RT-PCR using HTBI primers with the Qiagen OneStep RT-PCR kit, and this first round was followed by a second-round multiplex PCR, then size selection and purification. Libraries were sequenced on an Illumina HiSeq2000 using paired-end 100 bp reads. Per the original workflow: SOAPnuke was used to process the reads, removing any read that contained adapters or uncalled bases, had a mean Phred below 15, or lacked an exact match to the constant primer or identifier. COPE v1.2.5 was used to merge the high-quality paired reads. Each unique nucleotide sequence was treated as a clonotype, and MiTCR v1.1 was used to align the clonotypes to the IMGT TRB V, D and J references. Only V-J combinations with frequency above 0.0001 were analysed, covering 99% to 99.2% of repertoires. A TCR clonal expansion and chaos score per V-J combination was defined as the ratio of F50 clonal expansion to chaos observed in the TCRdist matrix. Welch's t-statistics and random forest were used to reduce the features to some 13 V-J combinations, which were then used as input to a naive Bayes classifier. The similarity between thyroid and blood repertoires was quantified using the Morisita-Horn index. Using fastp trimming at Q25 and MiXCR clonotype assembly, TCRdb reanalyzed the public sequencing data and kept in-frame beta chains. Each record represents a unique CDR3 protein, reported with the most common genes and DNA among its rows. TCRdb's processing, not the authors' own work, is the source of the V and J calls. This sample comprises hundreds of thousands of distinct CDR3 sequences, about 44% of them detected only once. The leading ten clones occupy 44% of the sample.

This clonotype was recorded a few times. Its antigen is currently not known. The junction departs from the called germline gene at one end, perhaps through a read error. From the germline V gene, CDR1 is ENHRY and CDR2 is SYGVKD. Inclusive of the bounding cysteine and phenylalanine, the CDR3 is 14 residues long. Only the CDR3 portion is preserved as DNA: 42 bases, with reading frame beginning at the first base. Sequencing used peripheral blood. The TCR comes from an adult man with Graves' ophthalmopathy. The chain couples TRBV10-3 to TRBJ2-7, and 10 bases in between align with TRBD2. The sequenced DNA is TGTGCCAGCAGTCCTAGCGGGAGTAACTACGAGCAGTACTTC. Translated, this is CASSPSGSNYEQYF.